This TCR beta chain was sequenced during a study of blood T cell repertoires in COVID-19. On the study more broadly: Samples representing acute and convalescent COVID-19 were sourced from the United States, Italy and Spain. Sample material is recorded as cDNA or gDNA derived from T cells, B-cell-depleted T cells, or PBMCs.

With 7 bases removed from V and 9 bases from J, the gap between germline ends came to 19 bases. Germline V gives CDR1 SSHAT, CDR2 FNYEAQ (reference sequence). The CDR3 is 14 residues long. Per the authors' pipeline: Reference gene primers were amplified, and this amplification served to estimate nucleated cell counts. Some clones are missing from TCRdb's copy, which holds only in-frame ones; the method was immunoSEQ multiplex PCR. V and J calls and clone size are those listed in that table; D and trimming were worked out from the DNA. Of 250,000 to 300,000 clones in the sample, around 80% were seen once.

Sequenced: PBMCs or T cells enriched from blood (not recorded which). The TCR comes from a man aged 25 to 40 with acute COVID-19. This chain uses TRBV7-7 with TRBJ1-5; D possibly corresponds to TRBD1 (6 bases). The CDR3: CASTSRGWDTPQHF. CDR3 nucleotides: TGTGCCAGCACCTCCCGTGGCTGGGACACGCCCCAGCATTTT.